A selection of T cell receptor beta chains follows, all from one sample in a study of blood T cell repertoires in COVID-19. Profiling relied on immunoSEQ multiplex PCR, and the TCRdb table lists in-frame clones only, not all of them. The sample carries about 210,000 clones, around 88% recorded once. The source material was PBMCs or T cells enriched from blood (not recorded which). These receptors all stem from a woman aged 40 to 49 with acute COVID-19. Each CDR3 is given with its conserved first and last residue. A D gene is named only where the DNA matches it firmly. Expanded clones are given a class, and other clones once, few, many or no size at all.

J | length | V | D | size | CDR3 | DNA
TRBJ1-1 | 13 | TRBV3-1/TRBV3-2 | NA | NA | CASSVSERTEAFF | TGTGCCAGCAGCGTAAGTGAGAGGACTGAAGCTTTCTTT
TRBJ2-2 | 13 | TRBV11-3 | NA | once | CASSLDITGELFF | TGTGCCAGCAGCTTGGACATAACCGGGGAGCTGTTTTTT
TRBJ2-2 | 13 | TRBV19 | NA | NA | CASAEPNTGELFF | TGTGCCTCAGCGGAGCCGAACACCGGGGAGCTGTTTTTT
TRBJ1-4 | 18 | TRBV6-2/TRBV6-3 | NA | NA | CASSYSTLDRATNEKLFF | TGTGCCAGCAGTTACTCAACTCTCGACAGAGCAACTAATGAAAAACTGTTTTTT
TRBJ2-7 | 15 | TRBV28 | TRBD1 | NA | CASSLPGTGGVMQYF | TGTGCCAGCAGTTTACCCGGGACAGGGGGGGTAATGCAGTACTTC
TRBJ1-2 | 14 | TRBV14 | NA | NA | CASSQVTGDYGYTF | TGTGCCAGCAGCCAAGTAACGGGTGACTATGGCTACACCTTC
TRBJ2-1 | 18 | TRBV11-2 | TRBD1 | NA | CASSLVGRRGPYNNEQFF | TGTGCCAGCAGCTTAGTAGGGCGCAGGGGGCCTTATAACAATGAGCAGTTCTTC
TRBJ2-3 | 16 | TRBV18 | TRBD1 | NA | CASSPPGDRVTDTQYF | TGTGCCAGCTCACCCCCCGGGGACAGGGTAACAGATACGCAGTATTTT
TRBJ1-1 | 15 | TRBV4-1 | TRBD1 | once | CASSKGQGENTEAFF | TGCGCCAGCAGCAAAGGACAGGGCGAGAACACTGAAGCTTTCTTT
TRBJ2-3 | 15 | TRBV6-5 | TRBD1 | NA | CASSSSTGAGNTQYF | TGTGCCAGCAGTTCCTCCACAGGGGCGGGTAATACGCAGTATTTT
TRBJ1-3 | 13 | TRBV11-2 | TRBD1 | NA | CASSTGGRNTIYF | TGTGCCAGCAGCACAGGGGGAAGGAACACCATATATTTT
TRBJ2-1 | 12 | TRBV5-6 | TRBD2 | NA | CASSVSGSMEFF | TGTGCCAGCAGCGTTAGCGGGAGTATGGAGTTCTTC
TRBJ1-1 | 13 | TRBV2 | NA | NA | CATNQQGNTEAFF | TGTGCCACCAACCAACAGGGGAACACTGAAGCTTTCTTT
TRBJ2-1 | 15 | TRBV9 | TRBD2 | NA | CASSGRDYPRSEQFF | TGTGCCAGCAGCGGCCGGGACTATCCCCGGTCTGAGCAGTTCTTC
TRBJ2-3 | 14 | TRBV7-8 | TRBD2 | NA | CASSFSGGADTQYF | TGTGCCAGCAGCTTTAGCGGGGGGGCAGATACGCAGTATTTT
TRBJ1-1 | 15 | TRBV2 | TRBD1 | few | CASSYLGQGNTEAFF | TGTGCCAGCAGTTATCTAGGACAGGGGAACACTGAAGCTTTCTTT
TRBJ1-5 | 16 | TRBV6-2/TRBV6-3 | TRBD1 | NA | CASSSDRGSRHQPQHF | TGTGCCAGCAGTTCGGACAGGGGAAGTCGTCATCAGCCCCAGCATTTT
TRBJ1-1 | 11 | TRBV2 | TRBD1 | NA | CASMWDRESFF | TGTGCCAGCATGTGGGACAGGGAATCGTTCTTT
TRBJ2-3 | 14 | TRBV14 | NA | NA | CASSQRGNTDTQYF | TGTGCCAGCAGCCAGCGGGGAAACACAGATACGCAGTATTTT
TRBJ2-3 | 13 | TRBV11-2 | NA | many | CASLGSGTDTQYF | TGTGCCAGCTTGGGTAGCGGCACAGATACGCAGTATTTT
TRBJ1-4 | 13 | TRBV4-2 | TRBD1 | NA | CASSPGTDEKLFF | TGTGCCAGCAGCCCAGGGACAGATGAAAAACTGTTTTTT
TRBJ2-1 | 11 | TRBV2 | NA | NA | CASREGTEQFF | TGTGCCAGCAGAGAGGGAACTGAGCAGTTCTTC
TRBJ1-2 | 16 | TRBV7-8 | NA | NA | CASSPLAGSAIGGYTF | TGTGCCAGCAGCCCTCTTGCAGGGTCTGCTATCGGTGGCTACACCTTC
TRBJ2-1 | 15 | TRBV7-9 | TRBD2 | NA | CASSWTSGGINEQFF | TGTGCCAGCAGCTGGACTAGCGGGGGAATTAATGAGCAGTTCTTC
TRBJ1-2 | 15 | TRBV9 | NA | NA | CASSVEPGANYGYTF | TGTGCCAGCAGCGTAGAGCCAGGCGCTAACTATGGCTACACCTTC
TRBJ1-2 | 17 | TRBV19 | TRBD1 | NA | CASSIRDRGPLFYGYTF | TGTGCCAGTAGTATACGGGACAGGGGTCCCCTGTTCTATGGCTACACCTTC
TRBJ2-2 | 14 | TRBV7-2 | TRBD1 | NA | CASSSDRRTGELFF | TGTGCCAGCAGCTCGGACAGGCGCACCGGGGAGCTGTTTTTT
TRBJ2-5 | 14 | TRBV5-1 | TRBD2 | NA | CASSGTGGYETQYF | TGCGCCAGCAGCGGCACGGGGGGTTATGAGACCCAGTACTTC
TRBJ2-7 | 14 | TRBV7-9 | NA | once | CASSLTGNSYEQYF | TGTGCCAGCAGCCTAACAGGGAACTCCTACGAGCAGTACTTC
TRBJ1-2 | 16 | TRBV19 | TRBD1 | few | CASSIAGTGTVYGYTF | TGTGCCAGTAGTATAGCTGGGACCGGGACAGTTTATGGCTACACCTTC
TRBJ2-2 | 15 | TRBV18 | NA | few | CASSPPDLITGELFF | TGTGCCAGCTCACCACCGGACTTGATCACCGGGGAGCTGTTTTTT
TRBJ2-3 | 14 | TRBV13 | NA | NA | CASSLQRVTDTQYF | TGTGCCAGCAGCTTGCAGCGGGTCACAGATACGCAGTATTTT
TRBJ1-3 | 19 | TRBV15 | NA | NA | CATSSGFGGRHSYGNTIYF | TGTGCCACCAGCAGCGGGTTCGGGGGGAGACATTCCTATGGAAACACCATATATTTT
TRBJ1-1 | 14 | TRBV6-1 | TRBD1 | NA | CASREGAGGTEAFF | TGTGCCAGCAGGGAAGGGGCAGGGGGCACTGAAGCTTTCTTT
TRBJ1-3 | 15 | TRBV7-2 | NA | NA | CASSQLTRGGNTIYF | TGTGCCAGCAGCCAACTGACAAGGGGTGGAAACACCATATATTTT
TRBJ2-3 | 14 | TRBV7-9 | NA | NA | CASSFSGFTDTQYF | TGTGCCAGCAGCTTCTCGGGTTTTACAGATACGCAGTATTTT
TRBJ2-3 | 15 | TRBV19 | NA | NA | CASSIDRGAGDTQYF | TGTGCCAGTAGTATAGATCGGGGGGCAGGAGATACGCAGTATTTT
TRBJ1-4 | 15 | TRBV16 | TRBD1 | NA | CASSPGGATNEKLFF | TGTGCCAGCAGCCCAGGGGGTGCAACTAATGAAAAACTGTTTTTT
TRBJ2-5 | 18 | TRBV11-2 | TRBD1 | NA | CASSLVIFGTGGRETQYF | TGTGCCAGCAGCTTAGTTATATTTGGGACAGGGGGTAGAGAGACCCAGTACTTC
TRBJ2-1 | 16 | TRBV5-1 | TRBD1 | NA | CASSSLRDRVKNEQFF | TGCGCCAGCAGCTCCCTCCGGGACAGGGTAAAGAATGAGCAGTTCTTC